Listed below are T cell receptor beta chains from one sample, sequenced in a study of CD8 T cells in ankylosing spondylitis. TCRdb independently ran MiXCR on the 5' RACE reads; one entry per CDR3 protein. The sample holds 250,000 to 400,000 distinct CDR3 sequences; more than 9% are singletons and the top ten take roughly 9.2%. Sequencing used blood, either unsorted or a sorted T cell fraction (not recorded which). These receptor sequences come from a female donor with ankylosing spondylitis or in good health (not recorded which). Each CDR3 is given with its conserved first and last residue. D genes are given only for firm matches. The size field is filled for only some rows; it gives once, few, many or a size class.

V gene	J gene	D gene	clone size	CDR3 DNA	CDR3 protein
TRBV7-2	TRBJ1-5	.	.	TGTGCCAGCAGCCCCGGAGTTCAGCCCCAGCATTTT	CASSPGVQPQHF
TRBV4-1	TRBJ1-5	TRBD1	.	TGCGCCAGCATCCAAACCGGGACAGGGGGCCAGCCCCAGCATTTT	CASIQTGTGGQPQHF
TRBV20-1	TRBJ2-3	TRBD2	.	TGCAGTGCCCCCCCTAGCGGGAGGGCCGGTAGCACAGATACGCAGTATTTT	CSAPPSGRAGSTDTQYF
TRBV7-2	TRBJ2-4	.	.	TGTGCCAGCAGCTTAGGACCGGGGGTAGCCAAAAACATTCAGTACTTC	CASSLGPGVAKNIQYF
TRBV29-1	TRBJ1-3	TRBD1	many	TGCAGCGTTGAAGAGGGGCCGGGACAGTGGACGGGAAACACCATATATTTT	CSVEEGPGQWTGNTIYF
TRBV5-1	TRBJ2-1	TRBD2	many	TGCGCCAGCAGTGTAAGCGGGGGGCTGGATGAGCAGTTCTTC	CASSVSGGLDEQFF
TRBV20-1	TRBJ2-3	.	many	TGCAGTGCTAGAGATCCGCCTGTCACAGATACGCAGTATTTT	CSARDPPVTDTQYF
TRBV20-1	TRBJ2-3	TRBD2	few	TGCAGTGCTAGAGTTACGGGACTAGCGGGAGCCCGCACAGATACGCAGTATTTT	CSARVTGLAGARTDTQYF
TRBV20-1	TRBJ2-1	.	many	TGCAGTGCCCAAGCGGGCCCCGGCTACAATGAGCAGTTCTTC	CSAQAGPGYNEQFF
TRBV7-2	TRBJ2-5	.	many	TGTGCCAGCAGCGTGATGCAAGAGACCCAGTACTTC	CASSVMQETQYF
TRBV6-1	TRBJ1-5	.	many	TGTGCCAGCAGAACTGGGGGTGGGAGCAATCAGCCCCAGCATTTT	CASRTGGGSNQPQHF
TRBV12-3/TRBV12-4	TRBJ1-6	.	few	TGTGCCAGCAGGGGAGGGGGGGGATCTAATTCACCCCTCCACTTT	CASRGGGGSNSPLHF
TRBV14	TRBJ2-1	.	many	TGTGCCAGCAGTCAAATTAATCTGGAGCAGTTCTTC	CASSQINLEQFF
TRBV5-1	TRBJ2-1	TRBD1	many	TGCGCCAGCAGCCTCGAGGACAGGGTCAATGAGCAGTTCTTC	CASSLEDRVNEQFF
TRBV6-2/TRBV6-3	TRBJ1-1	.	few	TGTGCCAGCATTCCCAGGGATAGCGCTGAAGCTTTCTTT	CASIPRDSAEAFF
TRBV4-2	TRBJ2-3	.	.	TGTGCCAGCAGCCAAGATCTTGATCTTCGTGCGGGGGCAGGGTGGGCAGATACGCAGTATTTT	CASSQDLDLRAGAGWADTQYF
TRBV20-1	TRBJ2-2	.	many	TGCAGTGCTAGGGTGGTGGCGAACACCGGGGAGCTGTTTTTT	CSARVVANTGELFF
TRBV7-2	TRBJ2-7	.	.	TGTGCCAGCAGCTCCCCCCCAACGGGGACTTACGAGCAGTACTTC	CASSSPPTGTYEQYF
TRBV5-1	TRBJ1-5	TRBD1	many	TGCGCCAGCAGCTGGACGACAGGGGGCCGGCAGCCCCAGCATTTT	CASSWTTGGRQPQHF
TRBV11-2	TRBJ2-1	TRBD2	many	TGTGCCAGCAGCCTCATAGCGGGGGGGAACAATGAGCAGTTCTTC	CASSLIAGGNNEQFF
TRBV6-1	TRBJ1-6	.	.	TGTGCCAGCAGTGAAAGGGGGAGTAATTCACCCCTCCTCTTT	CASSERGSNSPLLF
TRBV7-9	TRBJ1-6	.	.	TGTGCCAGCAGCTTAGGGGGGGGGCCTTATGGTAATTCACCCCTCCACTTT	CASSLGGGPYGNSPLHF
TRBV29-1	TRBJ1-1	TRBD1	.	TGCAGCGTTCCAGGGGGCGGAGGTGAAGCTTTCTTT	CSVPGGGGEAFF
TRBV5-1	TRBJ1-4	.	many	TGCGCCAGCAGCTTTTCTGGGACGGAGGAAAAACTGTTTTTT	CASSFSGTEEKLFF
TRBV12-3/TRBV12-4	TRBJ1-4	.	few	TGTGCCAGCAGCTCTGGACCAGGGAAAAAACTGTTTTTT	CASSSGPGKKLFF
TRBV9	TRBJ2-3	.	many	TGTGCCAGCAGCGGTATGAGTACTAGCACAGATACGCAGTATTTT	CASSGMSTSTDTQYF
TRBV5-1	TRBJ2-3	TRBD1	.	TGCGCCAGCTCGGGGACAGGGTCACAACCGCTCACAGATACGCAGTATTTT	CASSGTGSQPLTDTQYF
TRBV27	TRBJ2-3	TRBD2	many	TGTGCCAGCAGTCCCAAGGGCGGGGGGGCCCCCGTTACGCAGTATTTT	CASSPKGGGAPVTQYF
TRBV29-1	TRBJ2-3	.	many	TGCAGCGTTGAAGTGGGATTCACAGATACGCAGTATTTT	CSVEVGFTDTQYF
TRBV2	TRBJ1-3	TRBD1	few	TGTGCCAGCCGAGCCCAAACGTTGGGACAGACCATCTCTGGAAACACCATATATTTT	CASRAQTLGQTISGNTIYF
TRBV7-2	TRBJ2-1	TRBD1	.	TGTGCCAGCAGCCCGGGACAGGGTCGGTTCAATGAGCAGTTCTTC	CASSPGQGRFNEQFF
TRBV5-1	TRBJ1-1	TRBD1	.	TGCGCCAGCAGACCCCCAGGGGGACCTGAAGCTTTCTTT	CASRPPGGPEAFF
TRBV29-1	TRBJ1-4	.	many	TGCAGCGTTGAAGAAGTCATGGGTGAAAAACTGTTTTTT	CSVEEVMGEKLFF
TRBV6-4	TRBJ2-1	.	.	TGTGCCAGCAGCGCGGGGGCCCCTCGGGGCAATGAGCAGTTCTTC	CASSAGAPRGNEQFF
TRBV30	TRBJ2-4	.	.	TGTGCCTGGAGTAGCGGGTCCCATAAAAACATTCAGTACTTC	CAWSSGSHKNIQYF
TRBV29-1	TRBJ1-1	.	few	TGCAGCGTAATAAGACAGGCGGGGAACACTGAAGCTTTCTTT	CSVIRQAGNTEAFF
TRBV5-1	TRBJ2-1	TRBD2	many	TGCGCCAGCAGCCATCCCGGGACTAGCGGGAGCGACAACAATGAGCAGTTCTTC	CASSHPGTSGSDNNEQFF
TRBV5-1	TRBJ1-5	.	many	TGCGCCAGCAGCTTGTTGCCCTCTGACAGGAACAATCAGCCCCAGCATTTT	CASSLLPSDRNNQPQHF
TRBV5-6	TRBJ1-5	.	.	TGTGCCAGCAGCCTCGGGCCACCCGATCAGCCCCAGCATTTT	CASSLGPPDQPQHF
TRBV6-2/TRBV6-3	TRBJ2-7	.	many	TGTGCCAGCAGTTACTCCCCGGGACTTACCTACGAGCAGTACTTC	CASSYSPGLTYEQYF
TRBV12-3/TRBV12-4	TRBJ1-2	TRBD1	many	TGTGCCAGCAGCCTGACAGGGGAAAATGGCTACACCTTC	CASSLTGENGYTF
TRBV12-3/TRBV12-4	TRBJ2-3	.	many	TGTGCCAGCAGTTTCCCCTCTCAGGCAGCAGATACGCAGTATTTT	CASSFPSQAADTQYF
TRBV10-3	TRBJ1-1	.	many	TGTGCCATCGGGAGGGGACAATGGGCCACTGAAGCTTTCTTT	CAIGRGQWATEAFF
TRBV21-1	TRBJ2-1	.	.	TGTGCCAGCAGCGTACGACTAGCCCCCACTGAGCAGTTCTTC	CASSVRLAPTEQFF
TRBV5-1	TRBJ2-5	TRBD1	few	TGCGCCAGCAGCCAGGGACAGTCCGAGACCCAGTACTTC	CASSQGQSETQYF
TRBV28	TRBJ2-3	TRBD2	.	TGTGCCAGCAGTTCCCACGGGACTAGCGGGACAGATACGCAGTATTTT	CASSSHGTSGTDTQYF
TRBV7-2	TRBJ2-5	.	few	TGTGCCAGCAGCTTAGCGCGGTACCAAGAGACCCAGTACTTC	CASSLARYQETQYF
TRBV27	TRBJ2-1	.	few	TGTGCCAGCAGTCCGCAGAGGAGTCGTCACAATGAGCAGTTCTTC	CASSPQRSRHNEQFF
TRBV30	TRBJ1-1	.	.	TGTGCCTGGAACGCGGGGGTAGGGACTGAAGCTTTCTTT	CAWNAGVGTEAFF
TRBV6-5	TRBJ2-3	.	many	TGTGCCAGCAGTTACTCCCTGGACCCTACTGAGGACCCCACAGATACGCAGTATTTT	CASSYSLDPTEDPTDTQYF
TRBV3-1	TRBJ1-1	TRBD1	once	TGTGCCAGCAGCCAAAACAGGGGATCCCCTGAAGCTTTCTTT	CASSQNRGSPEAFF
TRBV5-1	TRBJ1-1	.	few	TGCGCCAGCAGCTTGGCCTCGGGGATTTGGACTGAAGCTTTCTTT	CASSLASGIWTEAFF
TRBV6-1	TRBJ2-7	.	many	TGTGCCAGCAGTGACCACAGCCAAGTTTTGAACGAGCAGTACTTC	CASSDHSQVLNEQYF